This entry features one TCR beta chain sequence. The target antigen is unknown. Only in-frame clones appear in the TCRdb table, and some are missing; sequencing was by immunoSEQ multiplex PCR. The sample contains more than 85,000 clones, around 96% of which appear only once. The donors were in the approximately 110-subject validation cohort; that cohort was separate from the roughly 700-subject first cohort. The sample comes from a study of cytomegalovirus exposure and HLA in healthy donors. Study background: The 120 validation repertoires and the 666 first-cohort repertoires shared a platform, a later analysis reported. Whole-study results and caveats: Overall, approximately 150 TCR beta chains were annotated as cytomegalovirus-associated. Cytomegalovirus status was reportedly diagnosed by the classifier with high sensitivity and specificity.

The germline V and J ends were trimmed by 8 bases and 11 bases, with 10 bases remaining between them. The CDR3 sequence is 9 residues long. Germline CDR1 SQVTM, CDR2 ANQGSEA. The chain combines TRBV29-1 with TRBJ1-5; D call uncertain. This sequence originates from a woman under 30 in good health and CMV-seronegative. The sequenced sample consisted of PBMCs. This CDR3 reads CSPPTAQHF. The CDR3 nucleotides are TGCAGCCCTCCAACGGCCCAGCATTTT.